One and the same sample provided the 9 T cell receptor beta chains below, sequenced in a study of T-cell memory formation after mild COVID-19. TCRdb independently ran MiXCR on the 5' RACE reads; one entry per CDR3 protein. The sample shows about 400,000 distinct CDR3 sequences, over 15% of them seen only once. Sequences were obtained from PBMCs or a T cell subset sorted from them (not recorded which). All receptors come from a young man who had mild COVID-19 (a few samples of this study predate the infection). Cell type and time point are not known.

This clonotype came up a few times. The V gene is TRBV29-1, the J gene TRBJ1-2; 9 positions agree with TRBD1. The CDR3 is made up of 15 amino acids. Germline CDR1 and CDR2: SQVTM and ANQGSEA. Germline trimming cut 6 bases from V and 4 bases from J; bases unmatched to any gene: 12. CDR3 region: CSVRGEPTGGYGYTF. In nucleotides, the CDR3 is TGCAGCGTCCGAGGGGAGCCGACAGGGGGCTATGGCTACACCTTC.

Only a few counts were recorded for this clonotype. This chain connects TRBV12-3 or TRBV12-4 to TRBJ1-5; D unresolved. V shed 4 bases and J shed 9 bases, with 10 bases lying between them. The CDR3 runs to 12 residues. The CDR3 nucleotides are TGTGCCAGCAGTTCCGAATACTTGCCCCAGCATTTT. It is translated as CASSSEYLPQHF.

The V call is TRBV5-6, the J call TRBJ1-6; a weak D match, TRBD1 (5 bases). Germline assignment: CDR1 SGHDT and CDR2 YYEEEE. CDR3 length equals 14 residues. V was cut by 4 bases and J by 4 bases, with 9 bases left in between. CDR3 in amino acids: CASSRGRYNSPLHF. CDR3 nucleotides: TGTGCCAGCAGCCGGGGCCGGTATAATTCACCCCTCCACTTT.

The gene calls are TRBV7-2 and TRBJ2-1, with D tentatively TRBD1 (5 bases). From germline, CDR1 is SGHTA and CDR2 FQGNSA. This CDR3 comprises 15 residues. V lost 4 bases and J lost 3, with 13 bases in between. This CDR3 reads CASSWLGALYNEQFF. For the CDR3, the DNA is TGTGCCAGCAGCTGGCTAGGGGCCCTCTACAATGAGCAGTTCTTC.

This clonotype was found a few times. V and J are TRBV7-9 and TRBJ2-1, with D hard to call. Deletions cut 5 bases from V and 8 bases from J, with 19 bases between. CDR1 is SEHNR, CDR2 FQNEAQ, per germline (reference sequence). This CDR3 is built from 15 residues. CDR3 nucleotide sequence: TGTGCCAGCAGCACAACACGGACGAGGTACTATGAGCAGTTCTTC. Its translation is CASSTTRTRYYEQFF.

The table lists this clonotype with a few counts. The V gene is TRBV20-1, the J gene TRBJ2-7; D is unresolved. The V end lost 3 bases, the J end lost 3 bases, and 9 bases lay between the germline ends. This CDR3 has 12 residues. Germline CDR1 and CDR2: DFQATT and SNEGSKA (reference sequence). The CDR3, as DNA: TGCAGTGCTAGGGATCCTAACTACGAGCAGTACTTC. Translating gives CSARDPNYEQYF.

This clonotype appeared a few times. This chain uses TRBV7-2 with TRBJ1-2, with 9 bases matching TRBD1. V dropped 5 bases and J dropped 8; count of bases not matched to a gene: 6. Germline V lookup: CDR1 SGHTA, CDR2 FQGNSA. The CDR3 covers 13 residues. The CDR3 loop reads CASSDRTGVGYTF. Written as DNA, the CDR3 is TGTGCCAGCAGCGACCGGACAGGGGTCGGCTACACCTTC.

This clonotype has just a few counts. The V gene is TRBV5-1, the J gene TRBJ2-3, with 8 positions matching TRBD2. CDR1 is SGHRS and CDR2 is YFSETQ in the germline V gene. The CDR3 is 16 amino acids. The V and J ends lost 0 bases and 1 base, in that order; junction bases with no gene match: 4. The CDR3 reads CASSLGYSGGTDTQYF. The CDR3 region has the DNA TGCGCCAGCAGCTTGGGATATAGCGGGGGCACAGATACGCAGTATTTT.

The V gene is TRBV12-3 or TRBV12-4, the J gene TRBJ2-7; D gene uncertain. The V gene lost 5 bases and the J gene lost 0 bases, with 5 bases spanning the gap. The length of the CDR3 is 12 residues. CDR3: CASSQYSYEQYF. As DNA, the CDR3 is TGTGCCAGCAGTCAGTACTCCTACGAGCAGTACTTC.